This TCR beta chain is drawn from a study of blood T cell repertoires in COVID-19. Background on the study: Italy, Spain and the United States were the sources of the convalescent and acute COVID-19 samples. PBMCs, B-cell-depleted T cells, or T cells provided the cDNA or gDNA that made up the material.

This CDR3 spans 15 amino acids. Germline V gene data show CDR1 as MNHEY and CDR2 as SVGAGI. With 8 bases removed from V and 0 bases from J, the gap between germline ends came to 13 bases. The method was immunoSEQ multiplex PCR; TCRdb's version includes in-frame clones alone and lacks a portion of them. The repertoire consists of 240,000 or so clones, with about nine tenths occurring once and the leading ten covering 6.2%. The clonotype was recovered from a man aged 60 to 69 with acute or convalescent COVID-19. The sequenced sample was peripheral blood. The J gene is TRBJ2-2, the V gene TRBV6-5; a weak D match, TRBD1 (6 bases). The CDR3 DNA follows: TGTGCCAGCCGACAACAGGGAGCGAACACCGGGGAGCTGTTTTTT. This codes for CASRQQGANTGELFF.